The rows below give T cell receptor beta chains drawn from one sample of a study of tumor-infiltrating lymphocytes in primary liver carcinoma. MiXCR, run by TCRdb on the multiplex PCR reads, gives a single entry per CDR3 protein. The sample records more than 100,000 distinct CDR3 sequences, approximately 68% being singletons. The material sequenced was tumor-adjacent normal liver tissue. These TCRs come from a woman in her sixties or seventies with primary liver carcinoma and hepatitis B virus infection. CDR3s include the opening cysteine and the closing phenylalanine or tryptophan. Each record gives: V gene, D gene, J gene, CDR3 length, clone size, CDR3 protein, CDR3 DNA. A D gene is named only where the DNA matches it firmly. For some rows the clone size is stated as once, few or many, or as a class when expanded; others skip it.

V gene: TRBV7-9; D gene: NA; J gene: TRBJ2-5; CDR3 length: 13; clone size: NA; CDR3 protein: CASILGQRETQYF; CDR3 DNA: TGTGCCAGCATCTTAGGTCAGAGGGAGACCCAGTACTTC
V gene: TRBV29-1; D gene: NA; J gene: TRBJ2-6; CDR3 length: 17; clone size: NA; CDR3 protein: CSVESGRDVTGANVLTF; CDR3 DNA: TGCAGCGTTGAAAGCGGCAGGGACGTCACTGGGGCCAACGTCCTGACTTTC
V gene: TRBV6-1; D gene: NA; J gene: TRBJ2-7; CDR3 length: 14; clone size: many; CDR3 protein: CASSRTLQSYEQYF; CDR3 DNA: TGTGCCAGCTCCCGGACACTCCAATCCTACGAGCAGTACTTC
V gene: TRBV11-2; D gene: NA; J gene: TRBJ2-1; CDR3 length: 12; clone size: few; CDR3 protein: CASSFLNGEQFF; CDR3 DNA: TGTGCCAGCAGCTTTCTTAATGGTGAGCAGTTCTTC
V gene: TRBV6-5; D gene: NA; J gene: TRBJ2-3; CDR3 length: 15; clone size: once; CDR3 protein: CASGYSGKLADTQYF; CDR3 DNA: TGTGCCAGCGGTTACTCTGGAAAGTTGGCAGATACGCAGTATTTT
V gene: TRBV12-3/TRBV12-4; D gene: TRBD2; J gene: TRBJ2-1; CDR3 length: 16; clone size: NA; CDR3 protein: CASNTTWTSGRYEQFF; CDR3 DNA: TGTGCCAGCAATACCACCTGGACTAGCGGGAGATACGAGCAGTTCTTC
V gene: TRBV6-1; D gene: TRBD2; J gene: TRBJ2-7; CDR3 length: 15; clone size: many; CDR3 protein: CASSEDWGGSYEQYF; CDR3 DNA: TGTGCCAGCAGTGAAGATTGGGGGGGATCCTACGAGCAGTACTTC
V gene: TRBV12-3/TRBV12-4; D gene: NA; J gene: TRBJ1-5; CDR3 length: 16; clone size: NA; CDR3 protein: CARGLDGGAGSQPQHF; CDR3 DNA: TGTGCCAGAGGTTTAGACGGGGGGGCAGGGTCTCAGCCCCAGCATTTT
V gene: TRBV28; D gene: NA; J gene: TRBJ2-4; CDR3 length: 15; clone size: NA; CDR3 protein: CTSSLEDGTKNIQYF; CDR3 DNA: TGCACCAGCAGTTTAGAGGACGGGACCAAAAACATTCAGTACTTC
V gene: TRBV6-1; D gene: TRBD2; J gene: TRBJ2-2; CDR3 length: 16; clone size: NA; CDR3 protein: CASSPRETSGTGELFF; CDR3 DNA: TGTGCCAGCAGTCCCCGTGAGACTAGCGGTACCGGGGAGCTGTTTTTT
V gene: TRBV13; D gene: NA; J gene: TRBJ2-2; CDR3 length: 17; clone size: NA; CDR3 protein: CASSQELAGGPNGELFF; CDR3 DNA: TGTGCCAGCAGCCAAGAACTAGCTGGAGGGCCTAACGGGGAGCTGTTTTTT
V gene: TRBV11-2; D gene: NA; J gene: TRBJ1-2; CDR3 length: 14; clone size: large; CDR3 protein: CASSLEPTNYGYTF; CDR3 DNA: TGTGCCAGCAGCTTAGAGCCTACTAACTATGGCTACACCTTC